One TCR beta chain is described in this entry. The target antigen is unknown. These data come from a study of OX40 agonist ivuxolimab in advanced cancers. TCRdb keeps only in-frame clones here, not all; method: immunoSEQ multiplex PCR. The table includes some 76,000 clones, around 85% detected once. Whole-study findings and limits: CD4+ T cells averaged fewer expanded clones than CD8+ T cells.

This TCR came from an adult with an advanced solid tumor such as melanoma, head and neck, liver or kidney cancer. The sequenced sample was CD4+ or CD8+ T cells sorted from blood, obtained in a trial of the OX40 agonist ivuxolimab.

DNA of the CDR3: TGTGCCTGGATGGGTCTAAGCTCCTACAATGAGCAGTTCTTC. Translation gives CAWMGLSSYNEQFF. The rearrangement uses TRBV30 and TRBJ2-1; D gene unclear. The CDR3 is made up of 14 amino acids. Trimming removed 4 bases from V and 0 bases from J, with 10 bases in between. Germline V CDR1 and CDR2: GTSNPN, SVGIG (reference sequence).